This TCR beta chain was identified in a study of blood T cell repertoires in COVID-19 (dated by TCRdb to 2018 to 2020). Notes on the research overall: Collaborator samples came from the United States, Italy and Spain and covered acute and convalescent phases of COVID-19. Where HLA class I and class II types were available, the types were taken from metadata supplied by the sample provider, not from assay-based typing. The repertoires were released in a freely available public database meant as a resource for research on the immune response to SARS-CoV-2. Deeply sampled blood TCRbeta repertoires from subjects exposed to, actively infected with, or recovered from COVID-19 were included in the dataset. Sample metadata almost always included a de-identified subject ID, COVID-19 status, age in years and sex. Samples were obtained from the ongoing ImmuneRACE study (first 160 participants) and from over a thousand subjects provided by 6 global collaborators. The material from the prospective study consisted of cDNA or gDNA derived from T cells, B-cell-depleted T cells, or PBMCs. The paper's findings and limits, for the study overall: The quantity of clinical and demographic metadata differed by source and by participant and was supplied without curation.

Whole blood was collected in K2EDTA tubes by collaborating institutions according to the institutions' own protocols. For TCRbeta analysis, collaborators shipped samples in one of three forms: frozen whole blood, isolated PBMCs, or DNA extracted from either of those sample types. The germline V gene (reference sequence) sets CDR1 to MNHEY and CDR2 to SMNVEV. V trim: 7 bases; J trim: 4 bases; unmatched bases: 5. From the cysteine through the phenylalanine, the CDR3 covers 13 amino acids. Of the read, only the CDR3 DNA is kept; its 39 bases are in frame from base 1. As regards this clone: The antigen this receptor binds is unknown. Base qualities are missing; no much larger clone stands one base away.

TCRbeta CDR3 regions were amplified from genomic DNA by means of the immunoSEQ Assay, a bias-controlled multiplex PCR. The published analysis was carried out like this. Within the assay, amplification of reference gene primers was used to estimate how many nucleated cells each sample contained. Sequence reads were collapsed and filtered to measure the absolute abundance of every unique TCRbeta CDR3 rearrangement. For each sample, productive Simpson clonality was calculated as the square root of Simpson's diversity index across productive rearrangements. TCRdb took over this immuneACCESS table, retaining in-frame rearrangements with V and J assigned. Such tables are incomplete; in checked studies, under half of the missing clones stem from an unresolved V gene, and the remainder is unexplained. V, J and clone size derive from that table, while D and trimming were established from the DNA sequence. This sample comprises 350,000 or so clones, around 88% of them detected only once. 2.5% to 3% of the sample is taken by the ten largest.

Recombination linked TRBV27 to TRBJ2-7, with 9 central nucleotides matching TRBD1. This receptor was taken from a man aged 30 to 39 with active or convalescent COVID-19. Sequenced material: peripheral blood. The nucleotide sequence reads as follows: TGTGCCAGCATGCGCGGACAGGGGTACGAGCAGTACTTC. Translated, this is CASMRGQGYEQYF.